This TCR beta chain was sequenced in a study of cytomegalovirus exposure and HLA in healthy donors. As to this clone: The antigen is unknown. The DNA is left out, because the CDR3 cannot be placed on it with certainty; the CDR3 is given as TCRdb lists it.

Germline V gene sequence: CDR1 SGDLS, CDR2 YYNGEE. 14 amino acids form the CDR3, both terminal residues included. The PCR made use of 60 Vbeta and 13 Jbeta primers. Data came from immunoSEQ multiplex PCR; TCRdb stores just in-frame clones and leaves some out. The table includes some 160,000 clones, 70% to 90% detected once. Study-wide results and limits: V- and J-gene trimming in TCR beta was tied to a missense DCLRE1C variant by an analysis performed later. According to the study, approximately 150 TCR beta chains were cytomegalovirus-associated. HLA restriction was apparent for most CMV-associated TCR beta chains in a later analysis. Sequencing artifact likely explains a cluster of highly shared sequence variants.

The rearrangement links TRBV9 to TRBJ1-2; the table's D call, TRBD1, was not checked against the DNA. The TCR comes from a woman in her late teens or twenties in good health and CMV-seronegative. Material for sequencing was PBMCs. This CDR3 reads CASSVGRGNYGYPF.